A selection of T cell receptor beta chains follows, all from one sample in a study of CD4+ T cells in melanoma. Method: immunoSEQ multiplex PCR; TCRdb's copy keeps in-frame clones and lacks some. The sample has about 21,000 clones; over 75% are singletons. The sample consisted of cells from a culture (not recorded whether cultured in vitro). Receptor source: a human donor with melanoma. Each CDR3 is given with its conserved first and last residue. Fields, in order: J gene, CDR3 length, V gene, clone size, D gene, CDR3 DNA, CDR3 protein. The D gene is left open where the match is weak. Size tells how often a clone was seen (once, few, many) or the class of an expanded clone, and some rows leave it out.

TRBJ2-3 14 TRBV7-8 NA NA TGTGCCAGCAGCTTACAGGAAGACACAGATACGCAGTATTTT CASSLQEDTDTQYF
TRBJ1-2 11 TRBV7-9 NA TRBD1 TGTGCCAGCAGTCGTGACAGGGCGGGCACCTTC CASSRDRAGTF
TRBJ1-2 15 TRBV6-1 medium-sized TRBD1 TGTGCCAGCAGTGTTCAAGCAGGGGGCAACTATGGCTACACCTTC CASSVQAGGNYGYTF
TRBJ1-1 16 TRBV6-1 few TRBD1 TGTGCCAGCAGTGATAAGGGACAGGTGAAGAACACTGAAGCTTTCTTT CASSDKGQVKNTEAFF
TRBJ2-3 16 TRBV29-1 few NA TGCAGCGTTGAGGGAACGATGCCTCTGGGCACAGATACGCAGTATTTT CSVEGTMPLGTDTQYF
TRBJ2-1 18 TRBV5-1 NA TRBD2 TGCGCCAGCAGCTTTTTCTTAATCCCGGGGGGGCTTTCAGATGAGCAGTTCTTC CASSFFLIPGGLSDEQFF
TRBJ2-7 14 TRBV6-1 NA NA TGTGCCAGCAGTTTACAGGGTGGTTTATACGAGCAGTACTTC CASSLQGGLYEQYF
TRBJ2-2 20 TRBV5-1 once TRBD1 TGCGCCAGCAGCTTGGCCCTTACAAGGACAGGGGGCCGATCCACCGGGGAGCTGTTTTTT CASSLALTRTGGRSTGELFF
TRBJ1-6 17 TRBV7-2 NA TRBD1 TGTGCCAGCAGCGGACGACAGGGAAGCTCCTATAATTCACCCCTCCACTTT CASSGRQGSSYNSPLHF
TRBJ1-4 15 TRBV2 NA NA TGTGCCAGCAAGGAGAGCGCGACACCTGGTGAAAAACTGTTTTTT CASKESATPGEKLFF
TRBJ1-2 13 TRBV5-4 NA NA TGTGCCAGCAGTCCCGACCAGAACTATGGCTACACCTTC CASSPDQNYGYTF
TRBJ1-1 13 TRBV5-4 once NA TGTGCCAGCAGCTTGGATAGTGTCTTTGGAGCTTTCTTT CASSLDSVFGAFF
TRBJ1-4 14 TRBV5-5 NA NA TGTGCCAGCAGCTTGCGGTTCACATGGGAAAAACTGTTTTTT CASSLRFTWEKLFF
TRBJ2-2 17 TRBV27 NA TRBD1 TGTGCCAGCAGTGATCGGGACAGGGGATGGGCCACCGGGGAGCTGTTTTTT CASSDRDRGWATGELFF
TRBJ2-7 14 TRBV5-1 NA NA TGCGCCAGCAGCTTATTGGACAGTGAACCTGAGCAGTACTTC CASSLLDSEPEQYF
TRBJ2-5 13 TRBV2 NA NA TGTGCCAGCAAGGCTGAGGTGAAGGAGACCCAGTACTTC CASKAEVKETQYF
TRBJ1-2 14 TRBV9 few NA TGTGCCAGCAGCGTATTCACAGCCAGCTATGGCTACACCTTC CASSVFTASYGYTF
TRBJ1-2 14 TRBV9 NA TRBD1 TGTGCCAGCAGACGAACGGGACAGGGTGAGGGCTACACCTTC CASRRTGQGEGYTF
TRBJ1-5 15 TRBV7-8 once NA TGTGCCAGCAGCACCCGACAGTCAAACGTTCAGCCCCAGCATTTT CASSTRQSNVQPQHF
TRBJ2-6 13 TRBV13 NA NA TGTGCCAGCAGTCGCTCTGGGGCCAACGTCCTGACTTTC CASSRSGANVLTF
TRBJ2-7 16 TRBV6-9 few TRBD1 TGTGCCACCCCCACACCTGGACAGGGGAGTAGCTACGAGCAGTACTTC CATPTPGQGSSYEQYF
TRBJ2-3 12 TRBV5-5 NA NA TGTGCCAGCAGCCGTACAGCAGATACGCAGTATTTT CASSRTADTQYF